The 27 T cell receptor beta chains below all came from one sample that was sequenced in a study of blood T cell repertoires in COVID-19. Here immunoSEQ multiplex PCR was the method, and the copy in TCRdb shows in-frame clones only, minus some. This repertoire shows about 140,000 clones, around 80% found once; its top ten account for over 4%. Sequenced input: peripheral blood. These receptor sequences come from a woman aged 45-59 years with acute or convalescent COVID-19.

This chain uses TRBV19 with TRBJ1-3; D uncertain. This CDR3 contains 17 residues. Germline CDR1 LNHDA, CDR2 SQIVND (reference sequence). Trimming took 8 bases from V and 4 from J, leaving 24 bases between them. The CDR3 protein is CASHPPGHQPPGNTIYF. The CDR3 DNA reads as TGTGCCAGTCATCCACCAGGCCACCAGCCCCCCGGAAACACCATATATTTT. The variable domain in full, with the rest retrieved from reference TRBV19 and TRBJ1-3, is DGGITQSPKYLFRKEGQNVTLSCEQNLNHDAMYWYRQDPGQGLRLIYYSQIVNDFQKGDIAEGYSVSREKKESFPLTVTSAQKNPTAFYLCASHPPGHQPPGNTIYFGEGSWLTVV.

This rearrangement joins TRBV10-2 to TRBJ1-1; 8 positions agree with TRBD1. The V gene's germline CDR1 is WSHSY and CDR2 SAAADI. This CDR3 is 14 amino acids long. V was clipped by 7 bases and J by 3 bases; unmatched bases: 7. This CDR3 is CASTVTGDHTEAFF. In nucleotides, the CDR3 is TGCGCCAGCACCGTGACAGGGGATCACACTGAAGCTTTCTTT.

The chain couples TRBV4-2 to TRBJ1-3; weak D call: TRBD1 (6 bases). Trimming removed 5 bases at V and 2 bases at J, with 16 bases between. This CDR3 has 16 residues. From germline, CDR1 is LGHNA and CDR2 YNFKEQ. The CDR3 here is CASSSETGGTGNTIYF. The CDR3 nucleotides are TGTGCCAGCAGCTCTGAGACAGGAGGAACTGGAAACACCATATATTTT.

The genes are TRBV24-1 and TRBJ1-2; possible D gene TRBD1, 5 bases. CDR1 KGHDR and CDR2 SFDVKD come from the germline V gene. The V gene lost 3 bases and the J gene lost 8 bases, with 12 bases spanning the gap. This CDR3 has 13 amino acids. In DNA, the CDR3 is TGTGCCACCAGTGATCGAACAGGCAGAGGCTACACCTTC. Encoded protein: CATSDRTGRGYTF.

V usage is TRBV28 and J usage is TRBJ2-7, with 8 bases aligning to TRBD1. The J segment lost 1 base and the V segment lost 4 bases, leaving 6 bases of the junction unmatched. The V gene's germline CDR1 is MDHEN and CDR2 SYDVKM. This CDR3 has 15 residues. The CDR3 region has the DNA TGTGCCAGCAGTTCCCTTCAGGGGGCATCCTACGAGCAGTACTTC. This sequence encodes CASSSLQGASYEQYF.

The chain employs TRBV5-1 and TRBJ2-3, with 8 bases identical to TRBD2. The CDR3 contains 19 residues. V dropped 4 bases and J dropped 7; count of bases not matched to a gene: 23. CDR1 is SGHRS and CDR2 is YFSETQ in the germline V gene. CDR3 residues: CASSSRISGIPAYLNTQYF. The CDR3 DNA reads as TGCGCCAGCAGCAGTCGTATTAGCGGGATACCAGCTTATTTAAATACGCAGTATTTT.

CDR3: CASSLALGQYTEAFF. CDR3 DNA: TGTGCCAGCAGCTTGGCCCTTGGACAGTACACTGAAGCTTTCTTT. The rearrangement joins TRBV5-5 to TRBJ1-1; possibly TRBD1 for D (6 bases). The CDR3 is 15 amino acids. Trimming took 0 bases from V and 3 from J, leaving 12 bases between them. Per the germline V gene, CDR1 is SGHKS and CDR2 is YYEKEE (reference sequence).

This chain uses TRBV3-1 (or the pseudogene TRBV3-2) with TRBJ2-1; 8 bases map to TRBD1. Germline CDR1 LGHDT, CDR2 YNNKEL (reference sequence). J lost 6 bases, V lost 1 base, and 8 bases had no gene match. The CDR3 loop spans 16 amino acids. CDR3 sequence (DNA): TGTGCCAGCAGCCAAGGGTCGGCAGGGGGCTTCAATGAGCAGTTCTTC. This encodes CASSQGSAGGFNEQFF.

The CDR3 loop is CASSVGPGDHYGYTF. The CDR3 nucleotides read TGTGCCAGCAGCGTAGGGCCAGGGGACCACTATGGCTACACCTTC. The chain uses TRBV9 and TRBJ1-2; possibly TRBD1 for D (6 bases). The CDR3 is 15 residues long. The germline V gene has CDR1 SGDLS and CDR2 YYNGEE. Trimming took off 0 bases at V and 3 bases at J, with 12 bases between the two ends.

CDR3 sequence: CASSLRGGPVTDTQYF. As DNA, the CDR3 is TGTGCCAGCAGCTTAAGGGGTGGCCCGGTAACAGATACGCAGTATTTT. This sequence joins TRBV13 and TRBJ2-3, with D tentatively TRBD1 (5 bases). Germline V CDR1 and CDR2: PRHDT, FYEKMQ (reference sequence). The CDR3 loop spans 16 amino acids. Trimming cost V 2 bases and J 3 bases, with 15 bases left between them.

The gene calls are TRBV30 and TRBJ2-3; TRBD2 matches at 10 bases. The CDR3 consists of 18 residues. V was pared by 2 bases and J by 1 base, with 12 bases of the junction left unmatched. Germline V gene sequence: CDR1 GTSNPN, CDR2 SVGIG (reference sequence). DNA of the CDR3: TGTGCCTGGAGTCCTCAGGTCAGCGGGGGGGCCCGCACAGATACGCAGTATTTT. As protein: CAWSPQVSGGARTDTQYF.

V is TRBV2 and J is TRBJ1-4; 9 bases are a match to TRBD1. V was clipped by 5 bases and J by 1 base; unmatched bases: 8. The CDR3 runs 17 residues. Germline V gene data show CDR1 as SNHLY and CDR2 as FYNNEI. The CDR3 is CASSNRGPPLTNEKLFF. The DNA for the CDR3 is TGTGCCAGCAGTAACAGGGGGCCCCCCTTAACTAATGAAAAACTGTTTTTT.

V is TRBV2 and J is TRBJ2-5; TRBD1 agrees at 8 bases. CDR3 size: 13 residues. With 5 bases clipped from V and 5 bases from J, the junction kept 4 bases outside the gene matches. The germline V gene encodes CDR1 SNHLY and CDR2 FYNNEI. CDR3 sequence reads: CASSLTGEETQYF. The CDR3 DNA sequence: TGTGCCAGCAGTTTGACAGGGGAGGAGACCCAGTACTTC.

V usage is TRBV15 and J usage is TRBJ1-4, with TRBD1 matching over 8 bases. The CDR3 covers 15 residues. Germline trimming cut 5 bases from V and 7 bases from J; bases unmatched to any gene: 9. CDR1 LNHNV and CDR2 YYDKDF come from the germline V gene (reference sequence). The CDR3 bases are TGTGCCACCAGCCGGACAGGGAAGGAAAGTGAAAAACTGTTTTTT. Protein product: CATSRTGKESEKLFF.

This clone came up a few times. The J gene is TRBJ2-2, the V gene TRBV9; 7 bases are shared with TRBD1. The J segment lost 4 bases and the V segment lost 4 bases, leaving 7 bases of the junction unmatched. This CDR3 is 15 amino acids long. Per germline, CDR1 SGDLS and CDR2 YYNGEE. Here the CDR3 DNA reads TGTGCCAGCAGCCTGGGGACAGCGGCCACCGGGGAGCTGTTTTTT. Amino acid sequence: CASSLGTAATGELFF.

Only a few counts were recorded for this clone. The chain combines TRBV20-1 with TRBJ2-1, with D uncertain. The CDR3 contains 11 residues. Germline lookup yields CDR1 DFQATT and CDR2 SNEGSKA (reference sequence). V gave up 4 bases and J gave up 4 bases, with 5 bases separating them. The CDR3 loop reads CSATQYNEQFF. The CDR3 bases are TGCAGTGCTACCCAATACAATGAGCAGTTCTTC.

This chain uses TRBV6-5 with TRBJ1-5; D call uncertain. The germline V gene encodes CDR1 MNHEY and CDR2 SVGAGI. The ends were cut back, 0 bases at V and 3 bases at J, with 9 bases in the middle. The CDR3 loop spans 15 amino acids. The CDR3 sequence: CASSYSSLTNQPQHF. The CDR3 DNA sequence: TGTGCCAGCAGTTACTCGAGCCTTACCAATCAGCCCCAGCATTTT.

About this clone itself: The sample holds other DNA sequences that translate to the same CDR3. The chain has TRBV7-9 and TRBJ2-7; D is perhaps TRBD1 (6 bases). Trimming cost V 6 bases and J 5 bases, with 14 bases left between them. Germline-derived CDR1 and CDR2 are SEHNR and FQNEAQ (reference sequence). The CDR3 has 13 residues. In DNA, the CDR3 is TGTGCCAGCAGTTCGACAGGTATCCACGAGCAGTACTTC. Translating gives CASSSTGIHEQYF. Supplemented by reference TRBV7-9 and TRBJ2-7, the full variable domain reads DTGVSQNPRHKITKRGQNVTFRCDPISEHNRLYWYRQTLGQGPEFLTYFQNEAQLEKSRLLSDRFSAERPKGSFSTLEIQRTEQGDSAMYLCASSSTGIHEQYFGPGTRLTVT.

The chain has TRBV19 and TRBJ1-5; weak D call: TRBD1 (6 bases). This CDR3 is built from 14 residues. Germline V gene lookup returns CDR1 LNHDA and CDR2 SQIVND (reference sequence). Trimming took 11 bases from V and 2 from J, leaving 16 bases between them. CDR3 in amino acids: CASSQGGGNQPQHF. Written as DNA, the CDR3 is TGTGCCTCCTCCCAAGGGGGGGGCAATCAGCCCCAGCATTTT. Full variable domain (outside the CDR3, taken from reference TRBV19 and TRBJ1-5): DGGITQSPKYLFRKEGQNVTLSCEQNLNHDAMYWYRQDPGQGLRLIYYSQIVNDFQKGDIAEGYSVSREKKESFPLTVTSAQKNPTAFYLCASSQGGGNQPQHFGDGTRLSIL.

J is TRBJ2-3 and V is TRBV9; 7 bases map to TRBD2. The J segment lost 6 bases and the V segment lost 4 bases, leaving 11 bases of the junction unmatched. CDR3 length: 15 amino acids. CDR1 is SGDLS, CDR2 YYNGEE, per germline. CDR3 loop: CASSPWAGVGDTQYF. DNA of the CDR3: TGTGCCAGCAGCCCCTGGGCGGGGGTTGGCGATACGCAGTATTTT.

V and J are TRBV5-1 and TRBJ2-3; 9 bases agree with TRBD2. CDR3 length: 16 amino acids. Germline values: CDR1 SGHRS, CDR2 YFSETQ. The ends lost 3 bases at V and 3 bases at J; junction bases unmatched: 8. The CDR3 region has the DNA TGCGCCAGCAGCTCCCCCACAGCGGGGGGAACAGATACGCAGTATTTT. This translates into CASSSPTAGGTDTQYF.

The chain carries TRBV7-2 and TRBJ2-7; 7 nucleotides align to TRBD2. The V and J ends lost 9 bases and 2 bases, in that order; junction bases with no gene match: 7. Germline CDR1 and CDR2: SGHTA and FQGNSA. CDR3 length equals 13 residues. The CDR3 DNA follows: TGTGCCAGTGGGGAGGGAAGCACCTACGAGCAGTACTTC. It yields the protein CASGEGSTYEQYF.

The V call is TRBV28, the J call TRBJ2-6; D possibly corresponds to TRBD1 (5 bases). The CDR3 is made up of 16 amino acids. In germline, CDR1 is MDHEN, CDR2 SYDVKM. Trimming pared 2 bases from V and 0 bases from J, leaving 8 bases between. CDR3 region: CASSLGAASGANVLTF. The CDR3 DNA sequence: TGTGCCAGCAGTTTAGGGGCTGCCTCTGGGGCCAACGTCCTGACTTTC.

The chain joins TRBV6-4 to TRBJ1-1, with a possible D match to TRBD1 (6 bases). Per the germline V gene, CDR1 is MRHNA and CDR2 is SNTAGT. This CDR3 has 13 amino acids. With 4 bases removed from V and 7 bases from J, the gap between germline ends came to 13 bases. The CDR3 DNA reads TGTGCCAGCAGTGCAGGGGATGAAAGTGAAGCTTTCTTT. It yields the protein CASSAGDESEAFF.

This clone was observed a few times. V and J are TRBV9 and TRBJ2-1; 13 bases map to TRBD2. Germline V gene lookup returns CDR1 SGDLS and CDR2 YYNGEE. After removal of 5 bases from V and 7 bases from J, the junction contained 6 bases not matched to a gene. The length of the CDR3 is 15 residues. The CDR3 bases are TGTGCCAGCAGTCAAGGGACTAGCGGGGCTAATGAGCAGTTCTTC. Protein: CASSQGTSGANEQFF.

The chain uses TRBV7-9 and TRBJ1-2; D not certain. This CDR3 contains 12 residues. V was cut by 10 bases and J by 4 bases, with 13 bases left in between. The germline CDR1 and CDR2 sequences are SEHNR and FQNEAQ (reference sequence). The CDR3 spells CATTFGVYGYTF. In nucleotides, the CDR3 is TGTGCCACCACCTTCGGAGTCTATGGCTACACCTTC.

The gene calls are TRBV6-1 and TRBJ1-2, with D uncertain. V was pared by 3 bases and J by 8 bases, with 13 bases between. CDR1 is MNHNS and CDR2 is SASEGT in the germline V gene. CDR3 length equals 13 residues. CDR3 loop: CASSDGSNWGYTF. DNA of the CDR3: TGTGCCAGCAGTGATGGTTCCAACTGGGGCTACACCTTC.